This T cell receptor beta chain was captured in a study of T cell repertoires in cytomegalovirus infection (dated by TCRdb to about 2019). As for the study more broadly: Recently identified HLA-C-restricted CMV epitopes, whose presentation resists viral immunomodulation, were targeted by peptide stimulations together with well-studied HLA-B-restricted epitopes. Because public TCR beta signatures pointed to carriage of CMV infection together with the matching HLA type, the HLA type of each donor mattered for the analysis. Results the study describes overall, beyond this receptor: In both this cohort and an independent roughly 350-donor cohort, the cumulative frequency of public TCR beta family members distinguished carriers of CMV infection plus the relevant HLA type. The ex vivo response was dominated by HLA-C-restricted CMV-specific TCR beta clonotypes, and the single most frequent clonotype in two of eight donors was supplied by these HLA-C-restricted clonotypes.

This clonotype occurred a few times. Which antigen it targets is not known. Qualities for individual bases were not recorded, and no much larger clone is one base off. Reading from cysteine to phenylalanine, the CDR3 counts 14 amino acids. CDR3 DNA only is kept here, 42 bases in frame from base 1. V and J lose 8 bases and 2 bases, and a span of 15 bases separates them. In the germline V gene, CDR1 corresponds to MNHNS and CDR2 to SASEGT. What the treatment or condition label conveys for this sample: in vitro stimulation with specific CMV peptide epitopes to enrich CMV-specific T cells. TCRdb names Illumina HiSeq 1500 as the instrument used. TCRdb passed the public sequencing reads through fastp at Q25 and MiXCR, retaining productive beta sequences. All rows with the same CDR3 protein become a single entry with the most common DNA and genes. The sample table shows around 900,000 distinct CDR3 sequences, and about a third are seen once. The ten top clones hold around 15% of the sample.

The clonotype comes from a human donor in good health (CMV status not recorded). Some clones in this sample may be carry-over from other donors' samples. Material: cultured CD8+ T cells from PBMCs, obtained from culture after CMV antigen stimulation. The chain is encoded by TRBV6-1 joined to TRBJ1-1; TRBD1 could be the D gene, as 5 bases match. The CDR3 sequence is CASSLFGTNTEAFF. The nucleotide sequence reads TGTGCCAGCTCGCTATTCGGGACTAACACTGAAGCTTTCTTT.